The clone carrying this T cell receptor (beta chain) was recorded only once. Its cognate antigen is unknown. The record originates from a study of beta chain features in type 1 diabetes. Regarding the study as a whole: When Type 1 diabetes patients were examined, their TCRB CDR3s proved moderately but significantly shorter in all four CD4+ subsets.

Isolated RNA was reverse transcribed in full, so expressed TCRB transcripts were sequenced. Here immunoSEQ multiplex PCR was the method, and the copy in TCRdb shows in-frame clones only, minus some. The sample consists of about 740,000 clones, over 10% of them appearing once. The CDR3 length is 10 residues. In germline, CDR1 is DFQATT, CDR2 SNEGSKA (reference sequence). This TCR came from a man aged 18 to 30 with type 1 diabetes. This chain uses TRBV20-1 with TRBJ2-3; D is undetermined. The sample was naive CD4+ T cells from blood. The CDR3 sequence: CSSLGVEQYF. CDR3 coding DNA: TGCAGCTCGCTCGGAGTTGAGCAGTATTTT.